This TCR beta chain was retrieved from a study of blood T cell repertoires in COVID-19. Study in general: PBMCs, B-cell-depleted T cells, or T cells provided the cDNA or gDNA that made up the material.

Those who participated ranged in age from roughly 18 to 89 years and resided in 20 to 30 US areas. Participant-reported clinical history was the basis for cohort assignment. People in the exposed group encountered a COVID-19 case within 2 weeks before entering the study. The table came from immunoSEQ multiplex PCR; TCRdb's copy has only in-frame clones and leaves some out. Among 220,000 or so clones, just under 90% were seen once, and the ten largest hold about 0.95%. This sequence was found in a man aged 45-65 years who had been exposed to COVID-19. Sequencing used PBMCs or T cells enriched from blood (not recorded which).

The CDR3 loop is CASRPTGTRGNTIYF. The CDR3 DNA is TGTGCCAGTAGACCTACAGGGACGAGGGGAAACACCATATATTTT. V is TRBV19 and J is TRBJ1-3, with a weak D call TRBD1 (6 bases). There are 15 residues in the CDR3. The germline CDR1 and CDR2 sequences are LNHDA and SQIVND (reference sequence). Trimming shortened V by 6 bases and J by 4 bases, and 16 bases separated the two germline ends.